This T cell receptor beta chain derives from a study of blood T cell repertoires in COVID-19. This clone appeared a single time. Germline lookup yields CDR1 MNHEY and CDR2 SMNVEV (reference sequence). CDR3 size: 13 residues. With V trimmed by 5 bases and J by 6 bases, 3 bases remained unmatched. Libraries were prepared by immunoSEQ multiplex PCR; TCRdb keeps only in-frame clonotypes and omits some of them. The data hold about 200,000 clones, with about 76% observed a single time. Patients from Seattle were sampled longitudinally, starting during active infection. The specimen sequenced was peripheral blood. This sequence was found in a woman between 40 and 55 years old with COVID-19, enrolled during active disease. The V and J genes are TRBV27 and TRBJ2-2; 7 bases agree with TRBD2. CDR3 nucleotide sequence: TGTGCCAGCAGTCGGGCGGGAGCCGGGGAGCTGTTTTTT. Its translation is CASSRAGAGELFF.